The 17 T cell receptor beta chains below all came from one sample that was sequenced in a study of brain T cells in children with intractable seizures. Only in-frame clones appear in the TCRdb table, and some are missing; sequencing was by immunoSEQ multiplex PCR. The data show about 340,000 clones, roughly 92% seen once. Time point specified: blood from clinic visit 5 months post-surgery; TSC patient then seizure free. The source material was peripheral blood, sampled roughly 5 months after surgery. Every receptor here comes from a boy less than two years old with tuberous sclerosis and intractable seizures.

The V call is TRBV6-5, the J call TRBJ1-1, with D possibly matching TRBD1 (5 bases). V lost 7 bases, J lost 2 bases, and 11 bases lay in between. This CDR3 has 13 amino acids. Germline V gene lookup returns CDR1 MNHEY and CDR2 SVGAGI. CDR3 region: CASTAGGNTEAFF. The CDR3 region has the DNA TGTGCCAGCACTGCGGGGGGTAACACTGAAGCTTTCTTT.

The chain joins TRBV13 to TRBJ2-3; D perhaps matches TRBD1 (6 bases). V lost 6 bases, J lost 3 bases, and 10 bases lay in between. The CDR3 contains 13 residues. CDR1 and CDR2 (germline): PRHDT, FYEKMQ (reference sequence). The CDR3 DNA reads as TGTGCCAGCAGTGGTCAGGGGACAGATACGCAGTATTTT. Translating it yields CASSGQGTDTQYF.

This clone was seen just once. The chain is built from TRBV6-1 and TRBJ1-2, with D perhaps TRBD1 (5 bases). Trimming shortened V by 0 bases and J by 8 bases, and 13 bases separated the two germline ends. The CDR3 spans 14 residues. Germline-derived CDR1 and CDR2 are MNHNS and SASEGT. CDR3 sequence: CASSEAAGAEGYTF. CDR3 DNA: TGTGCCAGCAGTGAAGCAGCCGGGGCGGAAGGCTACACCTTC.

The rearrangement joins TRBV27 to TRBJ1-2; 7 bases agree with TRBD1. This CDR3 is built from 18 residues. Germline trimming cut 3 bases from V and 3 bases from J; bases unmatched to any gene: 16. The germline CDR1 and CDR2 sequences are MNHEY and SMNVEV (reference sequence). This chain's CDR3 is CASSFRAPQGNLDYGYTF. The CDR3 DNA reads TGTGCCAGCAGTTTTAGAGCCCCACAGGGGAATCTTGACTATGGCTACACCTTC.

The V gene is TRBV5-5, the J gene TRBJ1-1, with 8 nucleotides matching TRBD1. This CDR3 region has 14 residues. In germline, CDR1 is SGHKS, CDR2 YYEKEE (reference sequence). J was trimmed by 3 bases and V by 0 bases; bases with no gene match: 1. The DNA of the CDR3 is TGTGCCAGCAGCTTGGGGACAGGGTACACTGAAGCTTTCTTT. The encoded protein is CASSLGTGYTEAFF.

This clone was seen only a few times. The DNA of the CDR3 is TGTGCCAGCAGCCGGGGACAGGCCTACGAGCAGTACTTC. It encodes CASSRGQAYEQYF. The rearrangement links TRBV7-8 to TRBJ2-7, with 8 bases fitting TRBD1. Per the germline V gene, CDR1 is SGHVS and CDR2 is FQNEAQ. V lost 5 bases, J lost 2 bases, and 2 bases stayed unmatched. The length of the CDR3 is 13 residues.

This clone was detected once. CDR3 coding DNA: TGTGCCACCAGTGATATTCGAGCCAGGGTGAGGGAGACCCAGTACTTC. Translating it yields CATSDIRARVRETQYF. The V and J genes are TRBV24-1 and TRBJ2-5, with D perhaps matching TRBD1 (5 bases). The V end was cut by 3 bases, the J end by 5 bases, with 18 bases between. This CDR3 comprises 16 residues. Germline loops: CDR1 KGHDR, CDR2 SFDVKD.

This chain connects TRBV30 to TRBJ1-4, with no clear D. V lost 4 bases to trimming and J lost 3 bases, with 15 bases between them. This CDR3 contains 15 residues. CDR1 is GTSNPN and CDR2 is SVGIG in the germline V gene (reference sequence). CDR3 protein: CAWTPGVVSNEKLFF. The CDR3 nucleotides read TGTGCCTGGACCCCTGGGGTAGTATCTAATGAAAAACTGTTTTTT.

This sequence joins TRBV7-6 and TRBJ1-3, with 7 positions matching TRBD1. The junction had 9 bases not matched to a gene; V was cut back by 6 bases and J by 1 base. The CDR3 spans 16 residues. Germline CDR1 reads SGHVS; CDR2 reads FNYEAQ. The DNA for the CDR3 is TGTGCCAGCAGTCCGTACCACAGGGGATCTGGAAACACCATATATTTT. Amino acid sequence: CASSPYHRGSGNTIYF.

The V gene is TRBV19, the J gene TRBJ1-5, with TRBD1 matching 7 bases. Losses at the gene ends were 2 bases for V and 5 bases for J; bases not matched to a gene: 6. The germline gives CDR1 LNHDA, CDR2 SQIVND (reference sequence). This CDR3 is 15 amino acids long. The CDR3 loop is CASSIWDSGDQPQHF. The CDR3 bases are TGTGCCAGTAGTATATGGGACAGCGGGGATCAGCCCCAGCATTTT.

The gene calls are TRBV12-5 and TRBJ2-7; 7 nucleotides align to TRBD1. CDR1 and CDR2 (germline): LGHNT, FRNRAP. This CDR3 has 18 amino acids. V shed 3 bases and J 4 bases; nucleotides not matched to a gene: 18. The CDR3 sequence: CASGLDKTGKFTFYEQYF. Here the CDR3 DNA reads TGTGCTAGTGGTTTAGACAAGACAGGGAAGTTTACCTTTTACGAGCAGTACTTC.

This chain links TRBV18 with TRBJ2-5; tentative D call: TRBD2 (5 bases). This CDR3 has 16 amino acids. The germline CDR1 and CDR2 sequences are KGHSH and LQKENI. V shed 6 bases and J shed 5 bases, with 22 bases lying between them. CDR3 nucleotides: TGTGCCAGCTCTCCCAGGCTAGTCCCCGGCGGGGAGACCCAGTACTTC. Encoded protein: CASSPRLVPGGETQYF.

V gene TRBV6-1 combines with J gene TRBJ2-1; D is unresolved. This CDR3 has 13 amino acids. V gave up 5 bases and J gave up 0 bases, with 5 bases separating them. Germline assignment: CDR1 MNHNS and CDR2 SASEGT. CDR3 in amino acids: CASSWDSYNEQFF. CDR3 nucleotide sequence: TGTGCCAGCAGTTGGGACTCCTACAATGAGCAGTTCTTC.

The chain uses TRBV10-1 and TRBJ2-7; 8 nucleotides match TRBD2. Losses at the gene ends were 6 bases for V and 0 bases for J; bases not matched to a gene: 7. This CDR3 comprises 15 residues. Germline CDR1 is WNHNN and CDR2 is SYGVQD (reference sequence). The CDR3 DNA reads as TGCGCCAGCAGCGATAGCGGGATAGGCTCCTACGAGCAGTACTTC. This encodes CASSDSGIGSYEQYF.

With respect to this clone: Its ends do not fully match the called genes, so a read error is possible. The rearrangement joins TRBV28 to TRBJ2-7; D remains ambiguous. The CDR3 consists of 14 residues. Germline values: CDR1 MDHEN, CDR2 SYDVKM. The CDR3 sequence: CATSFGFTNYEQYF. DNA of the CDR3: TGTGCCACCAGTTTTGGGTTTACTAACTACGAGCAGTACTTC.

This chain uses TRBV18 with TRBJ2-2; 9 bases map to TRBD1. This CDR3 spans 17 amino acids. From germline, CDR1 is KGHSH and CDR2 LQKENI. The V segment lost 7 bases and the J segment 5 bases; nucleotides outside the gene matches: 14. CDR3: CASWTTGGVLWTGELFF. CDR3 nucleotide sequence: TGTGCCAGCTGGACTACAGGGGGCGTCCTTTGGACCGGGGAGCTGTTTTTT.

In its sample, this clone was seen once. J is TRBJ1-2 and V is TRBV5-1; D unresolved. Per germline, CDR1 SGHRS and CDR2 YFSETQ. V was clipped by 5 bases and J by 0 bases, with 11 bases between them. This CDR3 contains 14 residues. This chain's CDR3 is CASRRIDANYGYTF. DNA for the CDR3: TGCGCCAGCAGACGGATAGATGCTAACTATGGCTACACCTTC.